This T cell receptor beta chain came from a study of graft-versus-host responses after intestinal transplantation. The overall study: Recipients obtained multivisceral, liver-intestinal, or isolated intestinal transplants. Study-level findings and limits: Recipient marrow contained GvH clones, some of which appeared first in ileum or blood. Peak levels of circulating GvH clones tracked with early post-transplant HvG declines.

Germline values: CDR1 GTSNPN, CDR2 SVGIG (reference sequence). There are 13 residues in the CDR3. Deletions cut 2 bases from V and 1 base from J, with 8 bases between. Regarding this clone: The antigen is undetermined.

Data came from immunoSEQ multiplex PCR; TCRdb stores just in-frame clones and leaves some out. The sample contains fewer than 120,000 clones, 93% of which appear only once. The chain joins TRBV30 to TRBJ1-1, with D tentatively TRBD1 (5 bases). The TCR originated in a human donor who received an intestinal transplant. This specimen consisted of unstimulated CD8+ T cells sorted from spleen or lymph node cells, obtained before intestinal transplant. The CDR3 reads CAWSTGPNTEAFF. In DNA, the CDR3 is TGTGCCTGGAGTACAGGCCCGAACACTGAAGCTTTCTTT.